Listed below are T cell receptor beta chains from one sample, sequenced in a study of beta chain features in type 1 diabetes. The method was immunoSEQ multiplex PCR; TCRdb's version includes in-frame clones alone and lacks a portion of them. The sample has about 900,000 clones, about a sixth seen once. The sample was naive CD4+ T cells from blood. The origin of the receptors is a woman aged 18-30 years in good health. CDR3s include the opening cysteine and the closing phenylalanine or tryptophan. A D gene is named only where the DNA matches it firmly. Some rows mark clone size as missing; the rest say once, few, many or name a class of expanded clone.

TRBD2	TRBV4-2	NA	TRBJ2-3	TGTGCCAGCAGCCGATTAGCGGGAGGAGACACAGATACGCAGTATTTT	CASSRLAGGDTDTQYF
TRBD2	TRBV14	NA	TRBJ2-7	TGTGCCAGCAGCCGAACGCGGGAGTCCCACGAGCAGTACTTC	CASSRTRESHEQYF
NA	TRBV5-6	few	TRBJ2-7	TGTGCCAGCAGCTTGGGTCCGATCGGCAGGGGATACGAGCAGTACTTC	CASSLGPIGRGYEQYF
NA	TRBV27	NA	TRBJ2-7	TGTGCCAGCAGTCGCGCCGGGGGATTCCAGAAGTACTTC	CASSRAGGFQKYF
TRBD1	TRBV2	few	TRBJ2-7	TGTGCCAGCAGGCCAAGAAGGGACAGTTACGAGCAGTACTTC	CASRPRRDSYEQYF
TRBD1	TRBV5-1	NA	TRBJ2-7	TGCGCCAGCCGGCGGGACAGGGAGGCCCAAAGTGAGTACTTC	CASRRDREAQSEYF
TRBD1	TRBV7-3	NA	TRBJ2-1	TGTGCCAGCAGCTCGACAGGGGGCAGGGTAAGAGAGCAGTTCTTC	CASSSTGGRVREQFF
NA	TRBV6-5	few	TRBJ2-3	TGTGCCAGCAGTTACTCGGATACGCAGTATTTT	CASSYSDTQYF
NA	TRBV5-1	NA	TRBJ1-2	TGCGCCAGCAGCCCCGGAGGATCTAACTATGGCTACACCTTC	CASSPGGSNYGYTF
NA	TRBV28	NA	TRBJ2-6	TGTGCCAGCAGTTACTCCTACTCAGGGGCCGTCCTCTCTGGGGCCAACGTCCTGACTTTC	CASSYSYSGAVLSGANVLTF
NA	TRBV28	NA	TRBJ1-2	TGTGCCAGCAGTTCTTCCTCAGGGCACAGTGGCTACACCTTC	CASSSSSGHSGYTF
NA	TRBV9	NA	TRBJ1-3	TGTGCCAGCAGCGTCGATGGAAACACCATATATTTT	CASSVDGNTIYF
TRBD2	TRBV4-3	few	TRBJ2-1	TGCGCCAGCAGCCACTTAGGACTAGCGGGGGGCCACTCCTACAATGAGCAGTTCTTC	CASSHLGLAGGHSYNEQFF
NA	TRBV28	NA	TRBJ2-7	TGTGCCAGCAGCCAAACGTGGGGTTACGAGCAGTACTTC	CASSQTWGYEQYF
TRBD1	TRBV28	NA	TRBJ1-2	TGTGCCAGCAGTTTCCGGGACAGGGGCTTTGGCTACACCTTC	CASSFRDRGFGYTF
NA	TRBV21-1	few	TRBJ2-6	TGTGCCAGCAGCACCAGGACCGGACAGGGGACCGGGGGACTCTGGGCCAACGTCCTGACTTTC	CASSTRTGQGTGGLWANVLTF
NA	TRBV28	few	TRBJ2-3	TGTGCCAGCAGTTTCGGCGGGACTAGCACAGATACGCAGTATTTT	CASSFGGTSTDTQYF
TRBD1	TRBV5-8	NA	TRBJ1-5	TGTGCCAGCAGCAGGGGACAGGGGGCCGGTAGCAATCAGCCCCAGCATTTT	CASSRGQGAGSNQPQHF
TRBD2	TRBV9	NA	TRBJ2-2	TGTGCCAGCAGCGTAGGACTAGCGGGGAACACCGGGGAGCTGTTTTTT	CASSVGLAGNTGELFF
NA	TRBV18	NA	TRBJ1-2	TGTGCCAGCTCACCAGCCCAGGGATCAAGCCCTAACTATGGCTACACCTTC	CASSPAQGSSPNYGYTF
NA	TRBV28	NA	TRBJ1-3	TGTGCCAGCAGTTTATCACCATTCACCGGGACCTCTGGAAACACCATATATTTT	CASSLSPFTGTSGNTIYF
NA	TRBV5-1	NA	TRBJ1-5	TGCGCCAGCAGCTGGCAGGGCGATCAGCCCCAGCATTTT	CASSWQGDQPQHF
TRBD2	TRBV7-2	few	TRBJ2-5	TGTGCCAGCAGCCAGCCTAGCGGGAGTGGGGAGACCCAGTACTTC	CASSQPSGSGETQYF
NA	TRBV25-1	NA	TRBJ2-5	TGTGCCAGCAGTGAGCCCGGCAGCCGGCAGGAGACCCAGTACTTC	CASSEPGSRQETQYF
NA	TRBV6-5	NA	TRBJ2-7	TGTGCCAGCAGTCAAGGGCAGTTCTACGAGCAGTACTTC	CASSQGQFYEQYF
NA	TRBV2	few	TRBJ1-2	TGTGCCAGCAGTGTAGATATCAACTATGGCTACACCTTC	CASSVDINYGYTF
TRBD1	TRBV29-1	NA	TRBJ1-2	TGCAGCGTTTTAGATGGACAGGACGGCTATGGCTACACCTTC	CSVLDGQDGYGYTF
TRBD1	TRBV7-2	NA	TRBJ2-3	TGTGCCAGCTCCGGACAGGGGATAATCACAGATACGCAGTATTTT	CASSGQGIITDTQYF
TRBD2	TRBV2	few	TRBJ2-7	TGTGCCAGCAGTGAAGACGGGACTACACCCTACGAGCAGTACTTC	CASSEDGTTPYEQYF
TRBD2	TRBV5-6	NA	TRBJ2-1	TGTGCCAGCAGCTTTTTTAGCGGGAGCTACAATGAGCAGTTCTTC	CASSFFSGSYNEQFF
TRBD1	TRBV6-1	NA	TRBJ1-4	TGTGCCAGCAGAGGACAGGGAGCTGAAAAACTGTTTTTT	CASRGQGAEKLFF
NA	TRBV19	few	TRBJ1-1	TGTGCCAGTAGTCTCAGAGGGACTGAAGCTTTCTTT	CASSLRGTEAFF
NA	TRBV10-3	few	TRBJ2-1	TGTGCCATCAGTGAAATAGCAGGCTCCTACAATGAGCAGTTCTTC	CAISEIAGSYNEQFF
NA	TRBV6-1	few	TRBJ1-1	TGTGCCAGCAGGACAGAGCTCCTCATGAACACTGAAGCTTTCTTT	CASRTELLMNTEAFF
TRBD2	TRBV10-3	NA	TRBJ2-2	TGTGCCATCAGTGAAGCGACTAGCGGGAGTGGGGGTACCGGGGAGCTGTTTTTT	CAISEATSGSGGTGELFF